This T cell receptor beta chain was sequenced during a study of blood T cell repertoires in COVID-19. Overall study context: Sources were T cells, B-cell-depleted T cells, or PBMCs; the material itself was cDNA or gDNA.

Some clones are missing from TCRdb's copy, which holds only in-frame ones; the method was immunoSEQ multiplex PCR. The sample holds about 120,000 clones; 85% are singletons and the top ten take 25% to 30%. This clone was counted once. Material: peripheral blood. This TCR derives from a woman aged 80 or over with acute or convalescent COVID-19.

CDR3 protein: CASSQIGRLTGTSMFF. The CDR3 coding sequence is TGTGCCAGCAGCCAAATCGGGCGCTTAACCGGGACTAGCATGTTCTTC. The rearrangement links TRBV3-1 (or the pseudogene TRBV3-2) to TRBJ2-1; TRBD2 aligns across 9 bases. The CDR3 has 16 residues. From germline, CDR1 is LGHDT and CDR2 YNNKEL (reference sequence). J was trimmed by 15 bases and V by 2 bases; bases with no gene match: 17.